The entry below describes one T cell receptor (beta chain). CD8 cells regarded as naive lacked CD45RO, were positively chosen for CCR7, and omitted terminally differentiated effector memory CD45RA+ cells. CDR1 and CDR2 from the germline V gene are SNHLY and FYNNEI. The CDR3 runs 15 residues. Germline trimming cut 2 bases from V and 6 bases from J; bases unmatched to any gene: 7. Original analysis: ImmunoSEQ supplied junction-only sequences lacking quality scores, so filtering was different. The table came from immunoSEQ multiplex PCR; TCRdb's copy has only in-frame clones and leaves some out. The DNA was the basis for D and trimming; V, J and clone size are from that table. The sample records some 2 million clones, approximately 94% being singletons. The data were taken from a study of shared clonotypes between healthy human individuals.

The sequenced material came from naive CD8+ T cells sorted from blood. This chain joins TRBV2 and TRBJ1-5; 7 nucleotides agree with TRBD1. This TCR derives from a man younger than 30 in good health. CDR3 coding DNA: TGTGCCAGCAGTGAATTAGGGGGCGGGAGTCAGCCCCAGCATTTT. Protein: CASSELGGGSQPQHF.